The T cell receptor beta chain under discussion was sequenced for a study of Ad26.COV2.S vaccination and SARS-CoV-2 variants. At the level of the study: As a participant in COV1001, the donor was in the Ad26.COV2.S trial arm. Ad26.COV2.S was injected intramuscularly once or twice, 56 days apart.

The CDR3 is made up of 14 amino acids. The V and J ends lost 0 bases and 7 bases respectively, with 10 bases between them. CDR1 and CDR2 from the germline V gene are MNHEY and SVGEGT. Clones were sequenced by immunoSEQ multiplex PCR, and TCRdb holds only the in-frame ones, with some missing. Here the sample spans over 250,000 clones, over 75% being singletons. General study points: The study found similar non-spike TCR breadth in vaccine and placebo recipients.

Treatment meaning: around 19 received Ad26.COV2.S at low or high dose, single or two shots; about 5 received placebo; per-sample allocation not given. Day 63 after the first injection of vaccine or placebo was the sampling time. This adult donor, from Boston, was 18-55 years old. Comments on this clone: Its target is not known.

The gene calls are TRBV6-2 or TRBV6-3 and TRBJ1-5; D call uncertain. This TCR was recovered from a person aged 18-65 years who received the Ad26.COV2.S COVID-19 vaccine or a placebo. Sequenced here: peripheral blood, sampled in a trial of Ad26.COV2.S vaccine versus placebo. The CDR3 loop reads CASSYSIEGQPQHF. The CDR3 DNA sequence: TGTGCCAGCAGTTACTCGATAGAGGGCCAGCCCCAGCATTTT.